The 25 T cell receptor beta chains presented below share a single source sample, sequenced in a study of T cell changes during pregnancy in multiple sclerosis. Sequencing used immunoSEQ multiplex PCR; TCRdb keeps in-frame clones, though not all of them. Of about 68,000 clones listed, roughly nine tenths are singletons. Sequences were derived from peripheral blood, sampled in the second trimester of pregnancy. The receptors stem from a female donor with multiple sclerosis, enrolled in a pregnancy study.

A single count supports this clone. The rearrangement uses TRBV18 and TRBJ2-7; perhaps TRBD1 as D (5 bases). Trimming removed 1 base at V and 4 bases at J, with 11 bases between. This CDR3 spans 14 amino acids. CDR1 KGHSH and CDR2 LQKENI come from the germline V gene. CDR3 nucleotide sequence: TGTGCCAGCTCACCACGGCAGGGCCAATACGAGCAGTACTTC. It specifies CASSPRQGQYEQYF. The full variable domain, completed using reference TRBV18 and TRBJ2-7, is NAGVMQNPRHLVRRRGQEARLRCSPMKGHSHVYWYRQLPEEGLKFMVYLQKENIIDESGMPKERFSAEFPKEGPSILRIQQVVRGDSAAYFCASSPRQGQYEQYFGPGTRLTVT.

The CDR3 nucleotides are TGTGCCAGTAGTGCAACCGGGACAGGGTTCTCCTACGAGCAGTACTTC. Amino acids: CASSATGTGFSYEQYF. The V and J genes are TRBV19 and TRBJ2-7, with 9 positions matching TRBD1. The CDR3 is 16 residues long. J was trimmed by 0 bases and V by 5 bases; bases with no gene match: 8. The germline CDR1 and CDR2 sequences are LNHDA and SQIVND (reference sequence).

CDR3 in DNA: TGTGCCAGCAGCTTAGCAGGGTCCTACGAGCAGTACTTC. It specifies CASSLAGSYEQYF. The chain links TRBV11-2 to TRBJ2-7; tentatively, D is TRBD1 (5 bases). This CDR3 comprises 13 residues. CDR1 and CDR2 from the germline V gene are SGHAT and FQNNGV. V was cut by 1 base and J by 1 base, with 5 bases left in between.

The chain carries TRBV10-3 and TRBJ2-1, with 16 bases lining up with TRBD2. CDR1 ENHRY and CDR2 SYGVKD come from the germline V gene. V dropped 6 bases and J dropped 6; count of bases not matched to a gene: 5. The CDR3 has 16 residues. The CDR3 DNA follows: TGTGCCATCAGAGGGACTAGCGGGGGGGCGGTCAATGAGCAGTTCTTC. It encodes CAIRGTSGGAVNEQFF.

The chain links TRBV30 to TRBJ2-3, with TRBD2 matching 9 bases. Losses at the gene ends were 2 bases for V and 3 bases for J; bases not matched to a gene: 9. Germline V lookup: CDR1 GTSNPN, CDR2 SVGIG (reference sequence). CDR3 length: 16 amino acids. The CDR3 sequence: CAWSTGLSGGTDTQYF. The CDR3 DNA follows: TGTGCCTGGAGTACTGGACTGAGCGGGGGGACAGATACGCAGTATTTT.

This sequence joins TRBV7-3 and TRBJ2-3; maybe TRBD2 (6 bases). V lost 4 bases to trimming and J lost 6 bases, with 14 bases between them. Germline assignment: CDR1 SGHTA and CDR2 FQGTGA. The CDR3 extends over 14 amino acids. CDR3: CASSSGGSSDTQYF. The CDR3 DNA reads TGTGCCAGCAGCTCTGGGGGGTCCTCGGATACGCAGTATTTT.

The V gene is TRBV19, the J gene TRBJ2-3; D ambiguous. The germline V and J ends were trimmed by 2 bases and 3 bases, with 6 bases remaining between them. The CDR3 runs 13 residues. From germline, CDR1 is LNHDA and CDR2 SQIVND (reference sequence). The chain's CDR3 is CASSITGTDTQYF. The CDR3, as DNA: TGTGCCAGTAGTATAACCGGGACAGATACGCAGTATTTT.

The chain has TRBV7-2 and TRBJ2-1, with no clear D. V gave up 2 bases and J gave up 7 bases, with 3 bases separating them. Per germline, CDR1 SGHTA and CDR2 FQGNSA. This CDR3 region has 11 residues. This CDR3 is CASSLLNEQFF. The CDR3 DNA follows: TGTGCCAGCAGCTTATTAAATGAGCAGTTCTTC.

The rearrangement links TRBV7-2 to TRBJ1-1; D is possibly TRBD1 (6 bases). The V end lost 5 bases, the J end lost 3 bases, and 16 bases lay between the germline ends. Germline CDR1 and CDR2: SGHTA and FQGNSA. CDR3 length equals 15 residues. The CDR3 loop is CASSEGGLWDTEAFF. The CDR3 nucleotides are TGTGCCAGCAGCGAGGGGGGGTTATGGGACACTGAAGCTTTCTTT.

The chain links TRBV7-7 to TRBJ2-2; 8 nucleotides agree with TRBD1. Germline V lookup: CDR1 SSHAT, CDR2 FNYEAQ (reference sequence). V lost 2 bases and J lost 4; bases outside the gene matches: 9. CDR3 length: 17 residues. This CDR3 reads CASSLLIGQGTTGELFF. The CDR3 DNA follows: TGTGCCAGCAGCTTATTGATAGGACAGGGAACCACCGGGGAGCTGTTTTTT.

The chain combines TRBV18 with TRBJ1-5; unclear D gene. The CDR3 has 18 residues. Trimming pared 2 bases from V and 2 bases from J, leaving 19 bases between. Germline V gene data show CDR1 as KGHSH and CDR2 as LQKENI. CDR3 DNA sequence: TGTGCCAGCTCACCATTCCAATGGACTCCCGGGGGCAATCAGCCCCAGCATTTT. Translating it yields CASSPFQWTPGGNQPQHF.

The CDR3: CATARIRPNSPLHF. The CDR3 coding sequence is TGTGCCACCGCTCGAATCAGGCCAAATTCACCCCTCCACTTT. The genes are TRBV15 and TRBJ1-6; D unresolved. CDR1 is LNHNV and CDR2 is YYDKDF in the germline V gene (reference sequence). Deletions cut 8 bases from V and 7 bases from J, with 15 bases between. The CDR3 is 14 amino acids.

The rearrangement joins TRBV6-4 to TRBJ1-5; D is perhaps TRBD1 (5 bases). The CDR3 runs 20 residues. With 2 bases removed from V and 2 bases from J, the gap between germline ends came to 25 bases. The germline V gene encodes CDR1 MRHNA and CDR2 SNTAGT. This CDR3 reads CASSDQAGNSPPWGNQPQHF. For the CDR3, the DNA is TGTGCCAGCAGTGACCAGGCAGGGAATTCCCCACCCTGGGGCAATCAGCCCCAGCATTTT.

V usage is TRBV2 and J usage is TRBJ1-1, with TRBD1 identical over 12 bases. The germline V gene encodes CDR1 SNHLY and CDR2 FYNNEI. Unmatched junction bases numbered 6, after V lost 6 bases and J lost 7 bases. The CDR3 extends over 14 amino acids. The CDR3 is CASRRDRGPSEAFF. CDR3 nucleotide sequence: TGTGCCAGCAGAAGGGACAGGGGGCCGAGTGAAGCTTTCTTT.

The genes are TRBV12-5 and TRBJ1-2; D unresolved. Germline CDR1 is LGHNT and CDR2 is FRNRAP. The CDR3 is 15 amino acids. Trimming stripped 0 bases from V and 4 bases from J, with 12 bases between. The CDR3: CASGLVGAPLYGYTF. CDR3 nucleotides: TGTGCTAGTGGTTTGGTTGGAGCCCCGCTCTATGGCTACACCTTC.

V and J are TRBV29-1 and TRBJ1-1, with D possibly TRBD1 on 6 matching bases. Trimming removed 6 bases at V and 4 bases at J, with 15 bases between. The CDR3 has 13 residues. Germline V gives CDR1 SQVTM, CDR2 ANQGSEA. The CDR3 DNA reads TGCAGCGTAGCCACAGGGATGGCCACTGAAGCTTTCTTT. Translating gives CSVATGMATEAFF.

The chain uses TRBV7-3 and TRBJ2-2, with 8 positions matching TRBD2. CDR3 length equals 18 residues. Germline CDR1 is SGHTA and CDR2 is FQGTGA. Germline trimming cut 5 bases from V and 4 bases from J; bases unmatched to any gene: 15. The chain's CDR3 is CASSQTGGGGRGTGELFF. CDR3 sequence (DNA): TGTGCCAGCAGCCAGACGGGCGGCGGGGGGCGAGGCACCGGGGAGCTGTTTTTT.

The V gene is TRBV6-1, the J gene TRBJ1-5; maybe TRBD1 (5 bases). Germline V gives CDR1 MNHNS, CDR2 SASEGT. The CDR3 length is 13 residues. Trimming took off 4 bases at V and 5 bases at J, with 9 bases between the two ends. The CDR3 loop reads CASSVTADQPQHF. Written as DNA, the CDR3 is TGTGCCAGCAGTGTGACAGCTGATCAGCCCCAGCATTTT.

This clone has just one count. The rearrangement joins TRBV14 to TRBJ2-5; a weak D match, TRBD1 (6 bases). Germline CDR1 is SGHDN and CDR2 is FVKESK. This CDR3 spans 13 amino acids. V was cut by 4 bases and J by 6 bases, with 12 bases left in between. The CDR3 region is CASSLQGTKTQYF. DNA of the CDR3: TGTGCCAGCAGCCTCCAGGGGACCAAGACCCAGTACTTC.

This chain joins TRBV27 and TRBJ1-1; D is possibly TRBD1 (5 bases). Trimming shortened V by 8 bases and J by 3 bases, and 19 bases separated the two germline ends. The CDR3 is 15 residues long. CDR1 MNHEY and CDR2 SMNVEV come from the germline V gene (reference sequence). The CDR3 reads CASGPLGGAHTEAFF. The DNA of the CDR3 is TGTGCCAGCGGCCCGTTGGGGGGAGCTCACACTGAAGCTTTCTTT.

This clone was recorded only once. The chain employs TRBV4-3 and TRBJ2-1, with TRBD2 identical over 7 bases. This CDR3 has 14 residues. The trim removed 4 bases at V and 0 bases at J, leaving 0 bases unmatched. Germline CDR1 and CDR2: LGHNA and YSLEER. The CDR3 reads CASSLAGSYNEQFF. The CDR3 DNA reads as TGCGCCAGCAGCCTAGCGGGCTCCTACAATGAGCAGTTCTTC.

The chain is built from TRBV9 and TRBJ2-1; 9 bases line up with TRBD2. This CDR3 has 17 amino acids. The germline V gene encodes CDR1 SGDLS and CDR2 YYNGEE. With V trimmed by 3 bases and J by 0 bases, 7 bases remained unmatched. The CDR3 region is CASSAGLAGSSYNEQFF. The CDR3 DNA follows: TGTGCCAGCAGCGCGGGACTAGCTGGGAGCTCCTACAATGAGCAGTTCTTC. Filled out from reference TRBV9 and TRBJ2-1, the complete variable domain reads DSGVTQTPKHLITATGQRVTLRCSPRSGDLSVYWYQQSLDQGLQFLIQYYNGEERAKGNILERFSAQQFPDLHSELNLSSLELGDSALYFCASSAGLAGSSYNEQFFGPGTRLTVL.

The chain employs TRBV7-2 and TRBJ2-2; 8 bases map to TRBD2. The CDR3 extends over 16 amino acids. With 5 bases clipped from V and 1 base from J, the junction kept 6 bases outside the gene matches. Germline V gene lookup returns CDR1 SGHTA and CDR2 FQGNSA. The chain's CDR3 is CASSHGGALNTGELFF. The CDR3 DNA is TGTGCCAGCAGCCACGGGGGGGCTTTGAACACCGGGGAGCTGTTTTTT.

This sequence joins TRBV2 and TRBJ1-4, with D possibly matching TRBD1 (5 bases). The CDR3 contains 16 residues. Germline assignment: CDR1 SNHLY and CDR2 FYNNEI. The germline V and J ends were trimmed by 4 bases and 0 bases, with 12 bases remaining between them. The CDR3 nucleotides are TGTGCCAGCAGTGCAGGCGGGGCTGCAACTAATGAAAAACTGTTTTTT. As protein: CASSAGGAATNEKLFF.

This chain connects TRBV18 to TRBJ1-2; D is ambiguous. This CDR3 region has 16 residues. Germline V gene data show CDR1 as KGHSH and CDR2 as LQKENI. Trimming stripped 1 base from V and 2 bases from J, with 14 bases between. Written as DNA, the CDR3 is TGTGCCAGCTCACCACAGCCACTCCTAAGCAACTATGGCTACACCTTC. Translation gives CASSPQPLLSNYGYTF.